This TCR beta chain was recovered during a study of CXCR3-negative and CXCR3-positive naive CD8 T cells. Points on this clonotype: Its antigen is as yet unknown.

Germline V gene data show CDR1 as LNHDA and CDR2 as SQIVND (reference sequence). The CDR3 loop spans 13 amino acids. In preparing the TRB cDNA libraries, 5' RACE with UMI labels was used. One entry per CDR3 protein, without DNA, is what TCRdb gives after re-calling the 5' RACE reads. There are roughly 130,000 distinct CDR3 sequences in the sample, with 0.59% held by the top ten. Notes on the study in general: Relative to CXCR3-negative naive cells, CXCR3-positive naive cells had more hydrophobic TRB CDR3s.

This sequence joins TRBV19 and TRBJ1-2. This sequence was found in a human donor in good health. Some clones in this sample may be carry-over from other donors' samples. Sequenced: naive CXCR3+ CD8+ T cells from blood. Subset specified: CD45RO-CCR7+CD27+CD95- naive CD8+ T cells expressing CXCR3 (TNR3+). The CDR3: CASSIGPPGGYTF.